Listed here are 21 T cell receptor beta chains from one sample, sequenced in a study of shared clonotypes between healthy human individuals. Assay used: immunoSEQ multiplex PCR; TCRdb lists only in-frame clones, some missing. The sample includes roughly 490,000 clones, approximately 79% of them seen just once. Source material: PBMCs. The receptors were sampled from a woman in her thirties or forties in good health. Some clones in this sample may be carry-over from other donors' samples.

The chain joins TRBV27 to TRBJ1-1; TRBD1 agrees at 8 bases. The V gene's germline CDR1 is MNHEY and CDR2 SMNVEV (reference sequence). The CDR3 covers 14 residues. The junction had 12 bases not matched to a gene; V was cut back by 10 bases and J by 5 bases. DNA for the CDR3: TGTGCCATCAAAGGACAGGGTGAGCGGACTGAAGCTTTCTTT. Amino acids: CAIKGQGERTEAFF.

This clone was seen just once. The rearrangement joins TRBV2 to TRBJ1-1; D gene unclear. Per the germline V gene, CDR1 is SNHLY and CDR2 is FYNNEI. Trimming cost V 4 bases and J 1 base, with 10 bases left between them. This CDR3 has 14 amino acids. The CDR3 DNA reads as TGTGCCAGCAGTGTTCATTCCCAGAACACTGAAGCTTTCTTT. Its translation is CASSVHSQNTEAFF.

The V call is TRBV7-8, the J call TRBJ1-1; D perhaps matches TRBD1 (6 bases). Looked up from germline, CDR1 is SGHVS and CDR2 is FQNEAQ. CDR3 length equals 14 residues. V lost 0 bases to trimming and J lost 9 bases, with 14 bases between them. The CDR3 nucleotides read TGTGCCAGCAGCTTAGCGGGGGGGCCGACTAAAGCTTTCTTT. Translation gives CASSLAGGPTKAFF.

There are a few counts of this clone. The chain employs TRBV7-9 and TRBJ1-3, with D possibly matching TRBD1 (6 bases). Per germline, CDR1 SEHNR and CDR2 FQNEAQ (reference sequence). With 5 bases removed from V and 0 bases from J, the gap between germline ends came to 11 bases. CDR3 length equals 15 residues. CDR3 in amino acids: CASSPDSTSGNTIYF. The CDR3 nucleotides are TGTGCCAGCAGCCCGGACAGTACCTCTGGAAACACCATATATTTT.

This chain connects TRBV6-5 to TRBJ2-7, with D tentatively TRBD1 (6 bases). Trimming left V 6 bases short and J 6 bases short, with 12 bases between. The germline V gene has CDR1 MNHEY and CDR2 SVGAGI. The CDR3 covers 12 residues. CDR3 in DNA: TGTGCCAGCAGCACACGGGACACCGAGCAGTACTTC. It translates to CASSTRDTEQYF.

To note about this clone: This clone may be a read error of a much larger clone one base away. J is TRBJ1-1 and V is TRBV28; TRBD1 is a possible D gene (5 bases). The germline V gene has CDR1 MDHEN and CDR2 SYDVKM. The V and J ends lost 6 bases and 1 base respectively, with 9 bases between them. The CDR3 totals 13 residues. The CDR3 DNA is TGTGCCAGCAGCTCCGGACAGAACACTGAAGCTTTCTTT. Its protein product is CASSSGQNTEAFF.

The rearrangement joins TRBV7-2 to TRBJ2-5; 9 bases align to TRBD2. Germline trimming cut 1 base from V and 2 bases from J; bases unmatched to any gene: 2. This CDR3 has 15 residues. Germline V lookup: CDR1 SGHTA, CDR2 FQGNSA. The CDR3 here is CASSLEREVQETQYF. The DNA of the CDR3 is TGTGCCAGCAGCTTAGAGCGGGAGGTTCAAGAGACCCAGTACTTC.

The CDR3 nucleotides read TGTGCCAGCAGTTTAGACAGGGGGCTATCTGGGGCCAACGTCCTGACTTTC. Translated, it gives CASSLDRGLSGANVLTF. V gene TRBV28 combines with J gene TRBJ2-6; 10 bases are a match to TRBD1. The germline CDR1 and CDR2 sequences are MDHEN and SYDVKM. CDR3 length equals 17 residues. J was trimmed by 1 base and V by 2 bases; bases with no gene match: 2.

V gene TRBV5-5 combines with J gene TRBJ2-1; TRBD1 agrees at 7 bases. Looked up from germline, CDR1 is SGHKS and CDR2 is YYEKEE (reference sequence). V lost 4 bases to trimming and J lost 3 bases; unmatched junction nucleotides: 7. CDR3 length: 15 residues. Here the CDR3 DNA reads TGTGCCAGCAGCGAGACAGGGAGCTACTACAATGAGCAGTTCTTC. Protein product: CASSETGSYYNEQFF.

As regards this clone: It may be a read error: a sequence one base away is much more abundant. At the DNA level, this CDR3 is encoded by other sequences in the same sample as well. This rearrangement joins TRBV13 to TRBJ2-7; possible D gene TRBD2, 5 bases. The germline V gene has CDR1 PRHDT and CDR2 FYEKMQ (reference sequence). V was cut by 9 bases and J by 3 bases, with 24 bases left in between. The CDR3 sequence is 16 residues long. The CDR3 loop reads CASSPGRARPNYEQYF. The CDR3 DNA reads as TGTGCCAGTAGCCCTGGGCGGGCGCGACCTAACTACGAGCAGTACTTC. The whole variable domain, remainder taken from reference TRBV13 and TRBJ2-7, is AAGVIQSPRHLIKEKRETATLKCYPIPRHDTVYWYQQGPGQDPQFLISFYEKMQSDKGSIPDRFSAQQFSDYHSELNMSSLELGDSALYFCASSPGRARPNYEQYFGPGTRLTVT.

V and J are TRBV5-4 and TRBJ2-5, with TRBD2 identical over 13 bases. V trimming: 2 bases; J trimming: 5 bases; junction bases outside the gene matches: 6. CDR1 is SGHNT and CDR2 is YYREEE in the germline V gene (reference sequence). The CDR3 spans 16 residues. CDR3 nucleotide sequence: TGTGCCAGCAGCTTCGGACTAGCGGGAGCTCTGGAGACCCAGTACTTC. This gives the protein CASSFGLAGALETQYF.

For the CDR3, the DNA is TGTGCCAGCTCGGACAGGGATAAAGAGACCCAGTACTTC. This translates into CASSDRDKETQYF. V and J are TRBV6-1 and TRBJ2-5; 8 bases match TRBD1. With 8 bases clipped from V and 3 bases from J, the junction kept 5 bases outside the gene matches. This CDR3 region has 13 residues. Per germline, CDR1 MNHNS and CDR2 SASEGT.

This chain uses TRBV7-2 with TRBJ2-3; D gene unclear. V lost 0 bases and J 1 base, leaving 5 bases between the germline ends. CDR1 and CDR2 from the germline V gene are SGHTA and FQGNSA. This CDR3 has 14 amino acids. This chain's CDR3 is CASSLAPGTDTQYF. CDR3 nucleotide sequence: TGTGCCAGCAGCTTAGCCCCAGGCACAGATACGCAGTATTTT.

This chain connects TRBV10-3 to TRBJ2-3; tentative D call: TRBD2 (6 bases). Germline V CDR1 and CDR2: ENHRY, SYGVKD. CDR3 length: 14 residues. The V end lost 7 bases, the J end lost 5 bases, and 16 bases lay between the germline ends. For the CDR3, the DNA is TGTGCCATCACTGGGGGGAGATCAGGAGATACGCAGTATTTT. Translated, it gives CAITGGRSGDTQYF.

In this sample, this clone turned up a few times. Other nucleotide sequences from this sample produce the same CDR3. V gene TRBV7-3 combines with J gene TRBJ2-1; TRBD2 aligns across 9 bases. The V and J ends lost 5 bases and 9 bases, in that order; junction bases with no gene match: 5. Germline V lookup: CDR1 SGHTA, CDR2 FQGTGA. This CDR3 comprises 13 residues. The DNA for the CDR3 is TGTGCCAGCAGCCCCGGGACTAGCTTTGAGCAGTTCTTC. It is translated as CASSPGTSFEQFF.

The J gene is TRBJ2-5, the V gene TRBV7-9; D is unresolved. Germline CDR1 is SEHNR and CDR2 is FQNEAQ (reference sequence). V lost 5 bases, J lost 1 base, and 11 bases lay in between. The CDR3 consists of 14 residues. Here the CDR3 DNA reads TGTGCCAGCAGCCAGAATGGCTTCCAAGAGACCCAGTACTTC. Translation: CASSQNGFQETQYF. The full variable domain, with the rest looked up from reference TRBV7-9 and TRBJ2-5, is DTGVSQNPRHKITKRGQNVTFRCDPISEHNRLYWYRQTLGQGPEFLTYFQNEAQLEKSRLLSDRFSAERPKGSFSTLEIQRTEQGDSAMYLCASSQNGFQETQYFGPGTRLLVL.

There are a few counts of this clone. The chain carries TRBV27 and TRBJ2-3, with 8 nucleotides matching TRBD1. There are 15 residues in the CDR3. The trim removed 5 bases at V and 3 bases at J, leaving 7 bases unmatched. CDR1 is MNHEY and CDR2 is SMNVEV in the germline V gene (reference sequence). For the CDR3, the DNA is TGTGCCAGCAGTCTAAGACAGGGGTATACAGATACGCAGTATTTT. It is translated as CASSLRQGYTDTQYF.

This chain joins TRBV2 and TRBJ1-1; no firm D call. V lost 4 bases to trimming and J lost 6 bases, with 12 bases between them. The CDR3 length is 13 residues. From germline, CDR1 is SNHLY and CDR2 FYNNEI. This chain's CDR3 is CASSALPSAEAFF. In nucleotides, the CDR3 is TGTGCCAGCAGTGCGCTACCTTCGGCTGAAGCTTTCTTT.

V usage is TRBV10-2 and J usage is TRBJ2-7, with 9 bases that match TRBD1. V lost 4 bases, J lost 9 bases, and 19 bases stayed unmatched. This CDR3 spans 17 amino acids. Germline V gives CDR1 WSHSY, CDR2 SAAADI. CDR3 residues: CASSGGQGEVIGKRQYF. In nucleotides, the CDR3 is TGCGCCAGCAGTGGGGGACAGGGTGAAGTAATTGGGAAGAGGCAGTACTTC.

V is TRBV28 and J is TRBJ2-3, with a weak D call TRBD2 (6 bases). Trimming pared 2 bases from V and 3 bases from J, leaving 9 bases between. The CDR3 contains 14 residues. CDR1 and CDR2 from the germline V gene are MDHEN and SYDVKM. The CDR3 DNA sequence: TGTGCCAGCAGTTTACTCGGGAGAACAGATACGCAGTATTTT. Protein: CASSLLGRTDTQYF.

The chain is built from TRBV18 and TRBJ2-3, with TRBD2 matching over 11 bases. Germline V lookup: CDR1 KGHSH, CDR2 LQKENI. The CDR3 is 18 residues long. The J segment lost 6 bases and the V segment lost 3 bases, leaving 14 bases of the junction unmatched. The CDR3 DNA sequence: TGTGCCAGCTCACCCACTAGCGGGAGTATTTTTGCATATGATACGCAGTATTTT. The encoded protein is CASSPTSGSIFAYDTQYF.